The sequence of this TCR beta chain was determined in a study of identical twins (dated by TCRdb to the mid-2010s). Looking at the study overall: To test whether fetal clonotypes persist, this study deep-sequenced TCR alpha and beta repertoires from monozygotic twins, from unrelated adults of various ages, and from cord blood. To rule out contamination, the twin experiments were replicated at different times with different library preparation protocols. What the work shows at the level of the full study, not this receptor alone: Because the same donors could not be followed over many years, conclusions were based on cross-sectional statistical analysis. In monozygotic twins, out-of-frame TCR alpha sharing was systematically underestimated by recombination models, although the models agreed with sharing between unrelated individuals. Abundant cord blood beta clonotypes had fewer insertions, young adult naive repertoires showed a similar but weaker trend, and memory repertoires showed no such trend. Excess twin sharing in beta out-of-frame sequences was weaker because fewer shared sequences lowered the signal-to-noise ratio. Out-of-frame TCR alpha sequences shared between twins showed an excess of low generation-probability sequences compared with coincidental sharing between unrelated individuals. Invariant T cells such as MAIT and iNKT could partly confound zero-insertion analyses, although diverse VJ usage argued against such confounding for most clonotypes.

V gives up 11 bases and J gives up 11 bases, and the segment between their germline ends measures 30 bases. Its CDR3 holds 15 amino acids, cysteine through phenylalanine. The CDR3 DNA has 45 bases and is translated from base 1. The library was generated by 5' RACE. TCRdb shows the sequencer as Illumina HiSeq 2000. A universal primer binding site was introduced by template switching, and a unique molecular identifier was present in the final cDNA, enabling accurate counting of TCR cDNA molecules. First-strand cDNA for TCR alpha and beta chains was synthesized from specific primers in the conserved constant-segment region. Each cDNA library was double barcoded, with a SMART-Mk sample barcode plus Illumina barcodes, to control for contamination. TruSeq adapter sequences, together with Illumina sample barcodes, were added in two successive PCR steps. The Illumina HiSeq platform was used with custom primers to sequence TCR alpha and beta cDNA libraries. As for the original processing: MiGEC processed the raw reads to extract unique molecular identifiers, while MiXCR was used to determine the CDR3 positions. Recombination models were inferred per individual with the repgenHMM and IGoR tools using an EM algorithm. Shared clonotypes were analyzed with the tcR package in R, and sharing was normalized by the product of cloneset sizes. To study raw recombination without the effects of thymic and clonal selection, out-of-frame nonproductive sequences were analyzed. The public reads were run again by TCRdb, first through fastp at Q25 and then through MiXCR, and only productive beta chains were kept. Records with the same CDR3 protein are collapsed into one entry carrying the most frequent genes and DNA. TCRdb, rather than the study authors, made the V and J calls. Counted in this sample were 1.5 million or so distinct CDR3 sequences; less than 40% of them appeared once. The ten largest make up less than 0.35% of the sample.

All donors were healthy Caucasians. In regard to this clonotype: Its antigen target is currently unknown. Base qualities are not provided; no much larger clone lies one nucleotide away.

This chain joins TRBV12-3 or TRBV12-4 to TRBJ2-5; the D gene is perhaps TRBD2, from 7 matching bases. The TCR sequence derives from a newborn girl in good health. The sequenced sample was cord blood. The CDR3 protein: CAQGGGAGGYNEQYF. The nucleotides are TGTGCCCAAGGGGGGGGTGCCGGTGGATACAATGAGCAGTACTTC.